This T cell receptor (beta chain) is from a study of blood T cell repertoires in COVID-19. Study details: Researchers got acute and convalescent COVID-19 samples from the United States, Italy and Spain. Nucleic acid was either cDNA or gDNA, and it came from T cells, B-cell-depleted T cells, or PBMCs.

The CDR3 has 14 residues. V lost 10 bases and J 2 bases, leaving 15 bases between the germline ends. Germline loops: CDR1 LNHDA, CDR2 SQIVND (reference sequence). In the original analysis: For nucleated cells, counts were estimated from reference gene primer amplification. Only in-frame clones appear in the TCRdb table, and some are missing; sequencing was by immunoSEQ multiplex PCR. The V and J calls and clone size were taken over from that table, and D and trimming were inferred from the DNA. This sample carries 84,000 or so clones, approximately 88% of them seen once, and the ten largest clones take 5.5% to 7.5%.

This receptor was taken from a man aged 65 to 79 with acute or convalescent COVID-19. The specimen was peripheral blood. This chain uses TRBV19 with TRBJ2-1, with D perhaps TRBD2 (5 bases). The CDR3 loop reads CATQASPPYNEQFF. For the CDR3, the DNA is TGTGCCACCCAAGCTAGCCCCCCCTACAATGAGCAGTTCTTC. The full variable domain, in which reference TRBV19 and TRBJ2-1 provide the parts outside the CDR3, is DGGITQSPKYLFRKEGQNVTLSCEQNLNHDAMYWYRQDPGQGLRLIYYSQIVNDFQKGDIAEGYSVSREKKESFPLTVTSAQKNPTAFYLCATQASPPYNEQFFGPGTRLTVL.